This TCR beta chain was sequenced during a study of CD8 T cells in Susac syndrome. Points from the study as a whole: The study conceded that its TCR sequencing and HLA analysis involved relatively few individuals.

This CDR3 spans 12 amino acids. V lost 5 bases to trimming and J lost 6 bases, with 11 bases between them. Germline-derived CDR1 and CDR2 are SGHTA and FQGNSA. About 0.45 to 1 ug RNA was reverse transcribed with random hexamers. Amplification of the TCR beta CDR3 was carried out by immunoSEQ multiplex PCR, which spanned a total of 54 Vbeta and 13 Jbeta segments. TCRdb fed the immunoSEQ multiplex PCR reads into MiXCR, producing one record per CDR3 protein. The sample lists 170,000 or so distinct CDR3 sequences, 90% to 95% seen once, with about 0.088% in the top ten. About this clonotype: Antigen unknown.

The rearrangement links TRBV7-2 to TRBJ2-7, with D tentatively TRBD2 (7 bases). The TCR was taken from a human donor with multiple sclerosis. The sequencing sample was made of CD4+ T cells from PBMCs. CDR3 DNA sequence: TGTGCCAGCAGCGGACGGGGGGCCGAGCAGTACTTC. Translating it yields CASSGRGAEQYF.